The rows below give T cell receptor beta chains drawn from one sample of a study of neurological immune-mediated disorders. TCRdb reprocessed the 5' RACE reads via MiXCR and lists one record per CDR3 protein. Here the sample spans 55,000 to 70,000 distinct CDR3 sequences, 5.2% being singletons. Sequencing input: PBMCs. These receptors originate from a human donor with multiple sclerosis. The donor label of this sample is uncertain. The CDR3 runs from the conserved cysteine through the conserved F or W. D genes are given only for firm matches. The size of a clone is reported for some rows only, either as once, few or many, or as a class for expanded clones.

>NA|TRBJ2-1|TRBV12-3/TRBV12-4|many|14
CASSSQLTYNEQFF
TGTGCCAGCAGTTCACAGCTAACCTACAATGAGCAGTTCTTC
>TRBD1|TRBJ2-6|TRBV27|many|16
CASSWGQLSGANVLTF
TGTGCCAGCAGTTGGGGACAGCTATCTGGGGCCAACGTCCTGACTTTC
>NA|TRBJ1-5|TRBV14|many|19
CASSHVEGGAGYSNQPQHF
TGTGCCAGCAGCCACGTTGAGGGGGGCGCGGGATATAGCAATCAGCCCCAGCATTTT
>NA|TRBJ1-2|TRBV18|many|13
CASSPRDNYGYTF
TGTGCCAGCTCACCACGGGATAACTATGGCTACACCTTC
>TRBD1|TRBJ1-4|TRBV20-1|many|13
CSANRGPNEKLFF
TGCAGTGCCAACAGGGGACCTAATGAAAAACTGTTTTTT
>NA|TRBJ2-7|TRBV7-2|many|16
CASSSTDWDISYEQYF
TGTGCCAGCAGCTCGACAGATTGGGACATCTCCTACGAGCAGTACTTC
>NA|TRBJ1-2|TRBV4-2|many|15
CASSQERGTAYGYTF
TGTGCCAGCAGCCAAGAGAGAGGTACAGCCTATGGCTACACCTTC
>NA|TRBJ2-3|TRBV29-1|many|14
CSARQGGRTDTQYF
TGCAGCGCCCGACAGGGAGGGCGCACAGATACGCAGTATTTT
>NA|TRBJ2-6|TRBV20-1|many|14
CSATDRSGANVLTF
TGCAGTGCTACCGACAGGTCTGGGGCCAACGTCCTGACTTTC
>NA|TRBJ1-6|TRBV20-1|many|13
CSASSGRGSPLHF
TGCAGTGCTAGTTCCGGGCGAGGCTCACCCCTCCACTTT
>NA|TRBJ2-7|TRBV20-1|many|13
CSARYAGTYEQYF
TGCAGTGCTAGATATGCCGGTACCTACGAGCAGTACTTC
>NA|TRBJ1-1|TRBV18|many|13
CASSPPDSTEAFF
TGTGCCAGCTCACCACCGGACAGCACTGAAGCTTTCTTT
>TRBD2|TRBJ2-7|TRBV20-1|many|13
CSANAGGPKEQYF
TGCAGTGCTAACGCGGGGGGGCCTAAAGAGCAGTACTTC
>TRBD1|TRBJ1-5|TRBV20-1|many|13
CSAIRGPQQPQHF
TGCAGTGCCATCAGGGGGCCACAGCAGCCCCAGCATTTT
>TRBD2|TRBJ2-7|TRBV5-1|many|15
CASSLERTSGGEQYF
TGCGCCAGCAGCTTGGAAAGAACTAGCGGGGGCGAGCAGTACTTC
>TRBD1|TRBJ2-7|TRBV20-1|many|14
CSARDGQGVGEQYF
TGCAGTGCTAGAGATGGCCAGGGGGTGGGCGAGCAGTACTTC
>NA|TRBJ2-7|TRBV29-1|many|12
CSVEGPGDEQYF
TGCAGCGTTGAGGGGCCGGGGGACGAGCAGTACTTC
>NA|TRBJ1-3|TRBV5-1|many|16
CASSLDIPGSGNTIYF
TGCGCCAGCAGCTTGGATATCCCAGGGTCTGGAAACACCATATATTTT
>NA|TRBJ2-7|TRBV18|many|14
CASSFMAENYEQYF
TGTGCCAGCTCATTCATGGCTGAAAACTACGAGCAGTACTTC
>TRBD2|TRBJ2-1|TRBV7-2|many|15
CASTPGLAGHNEQFF
TGTGCCAGCACCCCGGGACTAGCGGGACACAATGAGCAGTTCTTC
>TRBD1|TRBJ2-1|TRBV29-1|many|14
CSVMKQGFANEQFF
TGCAGCGTTATGAAACAGGGGTTTGCCAATGAGCAGTTCTTC
>NA|TRBJ1-5|TRBV12-3/TRBV12-4|many|15
CASSQTLYSNQPQHF
TGTGCCAGCAGTCAGACACTTTATAGCAATCAGCCCCAGCATTTT
>TRBD1|TRBJ2-2|TRBV3-1|NA|17
CASSPESRDRGTGELFF
TGTGCCAGCAGCCCCGAATCAAGGGACAGGGGGACCGGGGAGCTGTTTTTT
>TRBD2|TRBJ2-3|TRBV11-2|many|17
CASSLRTSGVVTDTQYF
TGTGCCAGCAGCCTTCGGACTAGCGGGGTTGTCACAGATACGCAGTATTTT
>NA|TRBJ1-4|TRBV10-3|many|19
CAISESTPDQGVFNEKLFF
TGTGCCATCAGTGAGTCGACTCCAGATCAAGGCGTTTTTAATGAAAAACTGTTTTTT
>NA|TRBJ2-3|TRBV20-1|few|14
CSARDLYSTDTQYF
TGCAGTGCTAGAGATCTCTATAGCACAGATACGCAGTATTTT
>NA|TRBJ2-5|TRBV27|many|15
CASSSLGRKEETQYF
TGTGCCAGCAGTTCTCTGGGGCGTAAAGAAGAGACCCAGTACTTC
>NA|TRBJ2-5|TRBV5-1|few|15
CASRGSGTSQETQYF
TGCGCCAGCAGGGGTTCCGGGACCTCCCAAGAGACCCAGTACTTC
>NA|TRBJ2-7|TRBV20-1|few|12
CSASVESYEQYF
TGCAGTGCTAGCGTAGAGTCCTACGAGCAGTACTTC
>TRBD2|TRBJ2-3|TRBV20-1|many|13
CSARAGTSDTQYF
TGCAGTGCGAGAGCGGGGACCTCAGATACGCAGTATTTT
>TRBD1|TRBJ1-1|TRBV5-1|many|15
CASSSDRGPGTEAFF
TGCGCCAGCAGCTCGGACAGGGGGCCGGGTACTGAAGCTTTCTTT
>NA|TRBJ1-1|TRBV7-9|many|19
CASSLAVGVLHFPHTEAFF
TGTGCCAGCAGCTTAGCGGTTGGGGTCCTACACTTCCCTCACACTGAAGCTTTCTTT
>NA|TRBJ2-1|TRBV5-1|many|16
CASSPGTSTWGDEQFF
TGCGCCAGCAGCCCTGGGACTTCAACCTGGGGGGATGAGCAGTTCTTC
>NA|TRBJ1-5|TRBV6-5|many|15
CASSYSMQANQPQHF
TGTGCCAGCAGTTACTCGATGCAGGCCAATCAGCCCCAGCATTTT
>TRBD2|TRBJ2-7|TRBV20-1|many|14
CSALAGGSSYEQYF
TGCAGTGCCCTAGCGGGGGGAAGCTCCTACGAGCAGTACTTC
>TRBD2|TRBJ2-3|TRBV29-1|many|19
CSVDAPTSGGAGGTDTQYF
TGCAGCGTTGATGCCCCGACTAGCGGGGGGGCCGGAGGCACAGATACGCAGTATTTT
>NA|TRBJ1-1|TRBV7-2|many|10
CASSGAEAFF
TGTGCCAGCAGCGGGGCTGAAGCTTTCTTT
>TRBD1|TRBJ1-1|TRBV20-1|many|12
CSVSGQGTEAFF
TGCAGTGTTTCGGGACAGGGAACTGAAGCTTTCTTT
>NA|TRBJ2-1|TRBV7-2|many|13
CASSLGLLNEQFF
TGTGCCAGCAGCTTAGGACTTCTAAATGAGCAGTTCTTC
>NA|TRBJ2-5|TRBV5-1|many|15
CASSLVGSREETQYF
TGCGCCAGCAGCTTGGTTGGGAGTAGAGAAGAGACCCAGTACTTC
>NA|TRBJ1-2|TRBV19|many|13
CASSSSRNYGYTF
TGTGCCAGTAGTTCCTCACGTAACTATGGCTACACCTTC
>NA|TRBJ1-5|TRBV5-5|many|17
CASSLGAGPYSNQPQHF
TGTGCCAGCAGCTTGGGCGCGGGGCCCTATAGCAATCAGCCCCAGCATTTT
>NA|TRBJ2-7|TRBV3-1|many|15
CASSQETEPLYEQYF
TGTGCCAGCAGCCAAGAGACGGAACCTCTATACGAGCAGTACTTC
>TRBD1|TRBJ1-3|TRBV10-3|many|15
CAIRQGFYSGNTIYF
TGTGCCATCAGACAGGGGTTCTACTCTGGAAACACCATATATTTT
>NA|TRBJ1-3|TRBV20-1|many|13
CSAPAHSGNTIYF
TGCAGTGCCCCCGCTCACTCTGGAAACACCATATATTTT
>NA|TRBJ2-1|TRBV5-1|many|14
CASSPNRVYDEQFF
TGCGCCAGCAGTCCAAACAGGGTATACGATGAGCAGTTCTTC
>NA|TRBJ2-3|TRBV20-1|many|15
CSARGGETITDTQYF
TGCAGTGCTAGAGGGGGAGAAACTATCACAGATACGCAGTATTTT
>TRBD1|TRBJ1-3|TRBV2|many|14
CASSELQGENTIYF
TGTGCCAGCAGTGAATTACAGGGGGAAAACACCATATATTTT
>TRBD1|TRBJ1-2|TRBV12-3/TRBV12-4|many|13
CASSLNRGGSYTF
TGTGCCAGCAGTTTGAACAGGGGAGGAAGCTACACCTTC
>NA|TRBJ1-1|TRBV18|few|14
CASSIFAEATEAFF
TGTGCCAGCTCCATCTTCGCTGAAGCCACTGAAGCTTTCTTT
>NA|TRBJ1-1|TRBV20-1|many|13
CSARVPKNTEAFF
TGCAGTGCTAGAGTGCCGAAAAACACTGAAGCTTTCTTT